One sample yielded the 9 T cell receptor beta chains listed below, sequenced in a study of blood T cell repertoires in COVID-19. The data were produced by immunoSEQ multiplex PCR, yet TCRdb's version contains in-frame clones alone and is incomplete. The sample includes about 110,000 clones, roughly four fifths of them seen just once. Sequences were obtained from peripheral blood. The receptor set was obtained from a woman between 65 and 79 years old with acute or convalescent COVID-19.

V is TRBV7-2 and J is TRBJ1-4; a weak D match, TRBD1 (6 bases). Per germline, CDR1 SGHTA and CDR2 FQGNSA. CDR3 length equals 14 residues. The germline V and J ends were trimmed by 5 bases and 8 bases, with 15 bases remaining between them. This chain's CDR3 is CASSDGQPREKLFF. In DNA form, the CDR3 reads TGTGCCAGCAGCGACGGACAGCCGCGGGAAAAACTGTTTTTT.

The chain combines TRBV11-3 with TRBJ2-1, with 8 bases aligning to TRBD1. The CDR3 covers 11 residues. V trimming: 10 bases; J trimming: 7 bases; junction bases outside the gene matches: 3. Germline V gene sequence: CDR1 SGHNT, CDR2 YENEEA. For the CDR3, the DNA is TGTGCCAAGACAGGGGTTAATGAGCAGTTCTTC. Encoded protein: CAKTGVNEQFF.

The chain has TRBV6-5 and TRBJ2-5; perhaps TRBD2 as D (5 bases). This CDR3 is built from 14 residues. The V gene's germline CDR1 is MNHEY and CDR2 SVGAGI. Trimming took 0 bases from V and 5 from J, leaving 10 bases between them. The CDR3 spells CASSYSGGSETQYF. The CDR3 coding sequence is TGTGCCAGCAGTTACTCCGGAGGTAGCGAGACCCAGTACTTC.

The chain couples TRBV19 to TRBJ2-4; 7 bases match TRBD2. The germline CDR1 and CDR2 sequences are LNHDA and SQIVND (reference sequence). CDR3 length: 16 residues. J was trimmed by 2 bases and V by 3 bases; bases with no gene match: 7. The CDR3 DNA reads as TGTGCCAGTAGTATTTCGATCGGGGGGACCAAAAACATTCAGTACTTC. Translated, it gives CASSISIGGTKNIQYF. The variable domain in full, completed from reference TRBV19 and TRBJ2-4, reads DGGITQSPKYLFRKEGQNVTLSCEQNLNHDAMYWYRQDPGQGLRLIYYSQIVNDFQKGDIAEGYSVSREKKESFPLTVTSAQKNPTAFYLCASSISIGGTKNIQYFGAGTRLSVL.

The CDR3 DNA reads TGTGCCAGCAGTTACGCTCGGGGTACTGAAGCTTTCTTT. The encoded protein is CASSYARGTEAFF. The chain carries TRBV6-5 and TRBJ1-1; no firm D call. Germline CDR1 and CDR2: MNHEY and SVGAGI. The CDR3 runs to 13 residues. V lost 2 bases and J 5 bases, leaving 9 bases between the germline ends.

The rearrangement links TRBV6-2 or TRBV6-3 to TRBJ2-7, with TRBD1 matching 8 bases. V lost 6 bases to trimming and J lost 5 bases; unmatched junction nucleotides: 15. Germline CDR1 MNHEY, CDR2 SVGEGT. This CDR3 contains 16 residues. CDR3 nucleotides: TGTGCCAGCAGCCCCCGGGACAGGTTCCGGCTCCACGAGCAGTACTTC. Protein sequence: CASSPRDRFRLHEQYF.

The chain employs TRBV5-1 and TRBJ2-3, with 16 bases matching TRBD2. From germline, CDR1 is SGHRS and CDR2 YFSETQ. After removal of 8 bases from V and 2 bases from J, the junction contained 8 bases not matched to a gene. This CDR3 has 17 amino acids. In DNA form, the CDR3 reads TGCGCCAGTAGTGCGGGACTAGCGGGGGGGTACACAGATACGCAGTATTTT. Translating it yields CASSAGLAGGYTDTQYF.

The genes are TRBV6-5 and TRBJ1-1; tentative D call: TRBD1 (6 bases). Germline CDR1 is MNHEY and CDR2 is SVGAGI. Trimming took 2 bases from V and 1 from J, leaving 8 bases between them. This CDR3 has 14 amino acids. CDR3 sequence: CASSYGQTNTEAFF. The CDR3 DNA follows: TGTGCCAGCAGTTACGGACAGACGAACACTGAAGCTTTCTTT.

The CDR3 spells CASNFWDRGNTIYF. In DNA, the CDR3 is TGTGCCAGCAACTTTTGGGACAGGGGAAACACCATATATTTT. The V and J genes are TRBV7-2 and TRBJ1-3, with TRBD1 matching over 8 bases. After removal of 7 bases from V and 4 bases from J, the junction contained 6 bases not matched to a gene. This CDR3 comprises 14 residues. Germline-derived CDR1 and CDR2 are SGHTA and FQGNSA.